The 20 T cell receptor beta chains below come from one sample, sequenced in a study of T cells in tuberculosis (dated by TCRdb to the late 2010s). After being thawed and rested overnight, PBMC were stained with GMM-loaded CD1B tetramer, a Live/Dead dye and anti-CD3, and were then sorted on a FACS Aria II. C32 glucose monomycolate purified from Rhodococcus equi was loaded onto CD1B tetramers. The library was made by the immunoSEQ multiplex PCR assay. Sourced from immuneACCESS, this table was stored by TCRdb with only in-frame sequences that have V and J called. A share of the clones is absent; for the studies checked, an unresolved V gene accounts for under half, and the remainder has no known explanation. Recorded for this sample are some 90,000 clones; approximately 91% of them occurred a single time. The ten most abundant clones make up less than 2.5% of the sample. The sample consisted of CD1b-GMM tetramer-negative cells sorted from PBMCs. The cell subset or site label corresponds to: T cells not binding CD1B-GMM tetramer, sorted from same donor. The receptor set was obtained from an adult woman with latent tuberculosis.

J is TRBJ1-5 and V is TRBV4-3, with D possibly matching TRBD1 (6 bases). There are 17 residues in the CDR3. Germline loops: CDR1 LGHNA, CDR2 YSLEER. Trimming removed 0 bases at V and 2 bases at J, with 14 bases between. The CDR3 region is CASSQEAGQFGNQPQHF. DNA for the CDR3: TGCGCCAGCAGCCAAGAAGCCGGACAGTTTGGCAATCAGCCCCAGCATTTT.

The V and J genes are TRBV6-6 and TRBJ1-1; 10 bases match TRBD1. The CDR3 is made up of 15 amino acids. V dropped 5 bases and J dropped 1; count of bases not matched to a gene: 4. Germline V lookup: CDR1 MNHNY, CDR2 SVGAGI (reference sequence). CDR3 nucleotide sequence: TGTGCCAGCAGTGGACAGGGGGGGACGAACACTGAAGCTTTCTTT. It codes for CASSGQGGTNTEAFF.

The rearrangement uses TRBV10-3 and TRBJ2-7, with D uncertain. CDR1 ENHRY and CDR2 SYGVKD come from the germline V gene. Trimming cost V 6 bases and J 2 bases, with 11 bases left between them. CDR3 size: 13 residues. The CDR3 reads CAIRSTGTYEQYF. The DNA for the CDR3 is TGTGCCATCAGGTCGACGGGTACCTACGAGCAGTACTTC.

The rearrangement joins TRBV6-6 to TRBJ2-1; TRBD1 matches at 10 bases. Trimming removed 2 bases from V and 4 bases from J; junction bases left unmatched: 2. CDR1 and CDR2 (germline): MNHNY, SVGAGI (reference sequence). The CDR3 runs 15 residues. DNA for the CDR3: TGTGCCAGCAGTTACAGGACAGGGGGGTACAATGAGCAGTTCTTC. It translates to CASSYRTGGYNEQFF.

The chain has TRBV19 and TRBJ1-2; D uncertain. Trimming shortened V by 3 bases and J by 4 bases, and 21 bases separated the two germline ends. Germline CDR1 is LNHDA and CDR2 is SQIVND (reference sequence). The CDR3 extends over 17 amino acids. The CDR3 DNA sequence: TGTGCCAGTAGTATGGAACGGGGATCGTCCAGTGTCTATGGCTACACCTTC. Its translation: CASSMERGSSSVYGYTF.

The rearrangement uses TRBV7-9 and TRBJ2-3, with 7 bases fitting TRBD2. The V segment lost 5 bases and the J segment 6 bases; nucleotides outside the gene matches: 11. This CDR3 is built from 15 residues. Germline V gene lookup returns CDR1 SEHNR and CDR2 FQNEAQ (reference sequence). CDR3 in amino acids: CASSLGTTSTDTQYF. DNA for the CDR3: TGTGCCAGCAGCCTTGGGACTACCTCCACGGATACGCAGTATTTT.

V is TRBV19 and J is TRBJ2-1, with a possible D match to TRBD2 (5 bases). CDR1 is LNHDA, CDR2 SQIVND, per germline (reference sequence). V lost 6 bases to trimming and J lost 7 bases, with 13 bases between them. This CDR3 is 13 amino acids long. CDR3 in DNA: TGTGCCAGTAGCACAAGGACGGGAAATGAGCAGTTCTTC. It codes for CASSTRTGNEQFF.

V gene TRBV9 combines with J gene TRBJ2-1; TRBD2 matches at 8 bases. This CDR3 is 15 amino acids long. The germline V gene encodes CDR1 SGDLS and CDR2 YYNGEE. Germline trimming cut 0 bases from V and 11 bases from J; bases unmatched to any gene: 10. The CDR3 bases are TGTGCCAGCAGCGTAGCAGCCCAGCGGGGGAATCAGCAGTTCTTC. Translating it yields CASSVAAQRGNQQFF.

V is TRBV19 and J is TRBJ2-2; TRBD2 aligns across 7 bases. This CDR3 contains 17 residues. Unmatched junction bases numbered 11, after V lost 6 bases and J lost 1 base. Looked up from germline, CDR1 is LNHDA and CDR2 is SQIVND (reference sequence). CDR3 DNA: TGTGCCAGTAGACCCTGGGGGAGCGGGGTGAACACCGGGGAGCTGTTTTTT. It is translated as CASRPWGSGVNTGELFF.

This clone was detected only once. The chain combines TRBV10-2 with TRBJ2-1; possibly TRBD1 for D (5 bases). CDR1 and CDR2 from the germline V gene are WSHSY and SAAADI. V was shortened by 10 bases and J by 6 bases, with 19 bases between the two germline ends. The length of the CDR3 is 14 residues. The CDR3 nucleotides are TGCGCCACCACCCAGGGCGGTTCGGGCAATGAGCAGTTCTTC. Translated, it gives CATTQGGSGNEQFF.

The chain combines TRBV12-5 with TRBJ2-1, with 7 bases identical to TRBD2. Unmatched junction bases numbered 12, after V lost 6 bases and J lost 13 bases. CDR1 is LGHNT, CDR2 FRNRAP, per germline. This CDR3 region has 13 residues. Written as DNA, the CDR3 is TGTGCTAGTGGGCCCTCGCTAGCGGTTTTTCAGTTCTTC. Translated: CASGPSLAVFQFF.

The J gene is TRBJ2-2, the V gene TRBV5-4; D perhaps matches TRBD1 (5 bases). V lost 3 bases to trimming and J lost 1 base, with 19 bases between them. There are 18 residues in the CDR3. Germline V CDR1 and CDR2: SGHNT, YYREEE (reference sequence). The CDR3 DNA follows: TGTGCCAGCAGCTCCCTCCAGGGCGCCGCTCGGAACACCGGGGAGCTGTTTTTT. Encoded protein: CASSSLQGAARNTGELFF.

The chain links TRBV6-1 to TRBJ1-6; D is unclear. Germline loops: CDR1 MNHNS, CDR2 SASEGT. This CDR3 comprises 15 residues. Trimming took off 6 bases at V and 13 bases at J, with 22 bases between the two ends. The CDR3 DNA reads TGTGCCAGCAGGGTTGGGAGGGCCAAGGAATTCCCCCTCCACTTT. Translated: CASRVGRAKEFPLHF.

The chain links TRBV7-9 to TRBJ1-1, with TRBD1 identical over 7 bases. V was pared by 5 bases and J by 4 bases, with 7 bases of the junction left unmatched. The CDR3 totals 14 residues. The germline CDR1 and CDR2 sequences are SEHNR and FQNEAQ (reference sequence). This CDR3 is CASSKDRERTEAFF. CDR3 nucleotide sequence: TGTGCCAGCAGCAAAGACAGGGAACGCACTGAAGCTTTCTTT.

The chain uses TRBV5-1 and TRBJ1-4, with 7 positions matching TRBD1. V lost 2 bases to trimming and J lost 4 bases; unmatched junction nucleotides: 5. Germline-derived CDR1 and CDR2 are SGHRS and YFSETQ. The CDR3 loop spans 15 amino acids. CDR3 coding DNA: TGCGCCAGCAGCTTATCGGGACAGTATAATGAAAAACTGTTTTTT. It translates to CASSLSGQYNEKLFF. The full variable domain, rest sourced from reference TRBV5-1 and TRBJ1-4, is KAGVTQTPRYLIKTRGQQVTLSCSPISGHRSVSWYQQTPGQGLQFLFEYFSETQRNKGNFPGRFSGRQFSNSRSEMNVSTLELGDSALYLCASSLSGQYNEKLFFGSGTQLSVL.

This chain uses TRBV4-1 with TRBJ1-1; D perhaps matches TRBD1 (5 bases). Germline loops: CDR1 MGHRA, CDR2 YSYEKL. The CDR3 consists of 15 residues. V was cut by 0 bases and J by 5 bases, with 13 bases left in between. For the CDR3, the DNA is TGCGCCAGCAGCCAAGAAGAGACAGACCTAACTGAAGCTTTCTTT. Protein sequence: CASSQEETDLTEAFF.

V is TRBV4-1 and J is TRBJ1-1; 7 nucleotides line up with TRBD1. There are 15 residues in the CDR3. V gave up 1 base and J gave up 4 bases; unmatched junction bases: 6. Germline V gene sequence: CDR1 MGHRA, CDR2 YSYEKL. The CDR3 DNA follows: TGCGCCAGCAGCCAAGGACAGGGATCATTCACTGAAGCTTTCTTT. It translates to CASSQGQGSFTEAFF.

The V and J genes are TRBV15 and TRBJ1-2; no definite D call. Looked up from germline, CDR1 is LNHNV and CDR2 is YYDKDF (reference sequence). This CDR3 region has 15 residues. Trimming removed 1 base from V and 7 bases from J, with 16 bases in between. The CDR3 loop reads CATSRADGSISGYTF. The CDR3 coding sequence is TGTGCCACCAGCAGAGCCGACGGGAGTATTAGTGGCTACACCTTC.

The chain links TRBV5-6 to TRBJ1-5, with D possibly matching TRBD1 (6 bases). This CDR3 region has 13 residues. CDR1 and CDR2 (germline): SGHDT, YYEEEE. V was pared by 4 bases and J by 7 bases, with 12 bases between. DNA for the CDR3: TGTGCCAGCAGCCCCGGGGACAACCAGCCCCAGCATTTT. This encodes CASSPGDNQPQHF.

The genes are TRBV4-3 and TRBJ2-1; D is undetermined. The germline V gene encodes CDR1 LGHNA and CDR2 YSLEER. This CDR3 region has 14 residues. The V end lost 0 bases, the J end lost 6 bases, and 9 bases lay between the germline ends. For the CDR3, the DNA is TGCGCCAGCAGCCAAGATGTAACTGCCAATGAGCAGTTCTTC. It encodes CASSQDVTANEQFF.